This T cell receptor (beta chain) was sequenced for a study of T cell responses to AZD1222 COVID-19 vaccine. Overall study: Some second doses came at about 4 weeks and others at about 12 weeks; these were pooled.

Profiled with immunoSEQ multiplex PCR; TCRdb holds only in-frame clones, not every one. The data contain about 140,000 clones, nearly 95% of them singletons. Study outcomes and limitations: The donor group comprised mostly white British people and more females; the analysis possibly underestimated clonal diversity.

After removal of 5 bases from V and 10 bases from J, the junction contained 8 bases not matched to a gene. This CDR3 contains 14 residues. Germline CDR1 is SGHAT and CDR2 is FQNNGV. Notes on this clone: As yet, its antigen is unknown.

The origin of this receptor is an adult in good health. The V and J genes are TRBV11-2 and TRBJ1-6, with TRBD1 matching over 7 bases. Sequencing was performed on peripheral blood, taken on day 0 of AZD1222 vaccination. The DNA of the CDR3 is TGTGCCAGCAGCGAACAGGGGCCTAGGTCACCCCTCCACTTT. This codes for CASSEQGPRSPLHF.